The T cell receptor (beta chain) described here comes from a study of blood T cell repertoires in COVID-19. Assay: immunoSEQ multiplex PCR; the TCRdb copy retains only in-frame clones and omits some. Here the sample spans roughly 20,000 clones, about three quarters being singletons. The CDR3 contains 15 residues. J gave up 4 bases and V 1 base, and 3 bases lay outside the gene matches. Germline CDR1 reads LGHNA; CDR2 reads YNFKEQ. The sequence came from a man aged 60-69 years with acute or convalescent COVID-19. The source material was peripheral blood. The chain combines TRBV4-2 with TRBJ1-5; TRBD1 matches 8 bases. Written as DNA, the CDR3 is TGTGCCAGCAGCCAAGCAGGGGGCGCGAATCAGCCCCAGCATTTT. This codes for CASSQAGGANQPQHF.